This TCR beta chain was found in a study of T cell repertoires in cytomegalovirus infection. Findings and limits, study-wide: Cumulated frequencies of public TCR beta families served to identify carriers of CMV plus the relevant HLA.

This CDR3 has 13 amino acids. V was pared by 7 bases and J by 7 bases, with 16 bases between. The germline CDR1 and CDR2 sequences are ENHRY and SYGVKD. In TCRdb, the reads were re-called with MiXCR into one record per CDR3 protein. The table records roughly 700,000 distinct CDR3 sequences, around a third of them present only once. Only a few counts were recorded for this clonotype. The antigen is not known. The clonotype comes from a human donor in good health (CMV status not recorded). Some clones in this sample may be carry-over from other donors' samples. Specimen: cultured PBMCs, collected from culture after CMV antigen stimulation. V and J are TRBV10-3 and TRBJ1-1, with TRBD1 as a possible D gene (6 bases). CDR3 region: CAITERVGHEAFF. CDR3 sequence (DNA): TGTGCCATCACCGAACGGGTGGGACATGAAGCTTTCTTT.